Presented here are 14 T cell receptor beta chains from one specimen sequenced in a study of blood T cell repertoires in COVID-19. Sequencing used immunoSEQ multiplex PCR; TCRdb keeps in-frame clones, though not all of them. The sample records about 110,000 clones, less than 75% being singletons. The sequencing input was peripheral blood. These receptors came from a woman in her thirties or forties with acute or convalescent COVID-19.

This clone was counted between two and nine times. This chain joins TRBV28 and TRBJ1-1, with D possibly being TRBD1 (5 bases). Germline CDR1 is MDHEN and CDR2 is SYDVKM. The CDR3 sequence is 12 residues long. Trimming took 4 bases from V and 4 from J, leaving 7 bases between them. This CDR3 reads CASSWGGTEAFF. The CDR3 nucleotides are TGTGCCAGCAGTTGGGGCGGCACTGAAGCTTTCTTT.

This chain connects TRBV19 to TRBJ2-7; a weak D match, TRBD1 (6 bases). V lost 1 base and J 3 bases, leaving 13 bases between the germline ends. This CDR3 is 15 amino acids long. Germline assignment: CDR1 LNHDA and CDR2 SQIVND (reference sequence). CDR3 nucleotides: TGTGCCAGTAGTATAGGTCAGGGGAGCTACTACGAGCAGTACTTC. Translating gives CASSIGQGSYYEQYF. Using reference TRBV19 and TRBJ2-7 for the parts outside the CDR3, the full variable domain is DGGITQSPKYLFRKEGQNVTLSCEQNLNHDAMYWYRQDPGQGLRLIYYSQIVNDFQKGDIAEGYSVSREKKESFPLTVTSAQKNPTAFYLCASSIGQGSYYEQYFGPGTRLTVT.

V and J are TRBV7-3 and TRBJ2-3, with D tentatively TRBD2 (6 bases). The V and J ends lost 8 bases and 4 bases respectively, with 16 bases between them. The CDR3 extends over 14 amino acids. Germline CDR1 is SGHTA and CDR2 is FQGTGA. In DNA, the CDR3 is TGTGCCAGCTCGGTCTCCCGGGAGTCAGATACGCAGTATTTT. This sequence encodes CASSVSRESDTQYF.

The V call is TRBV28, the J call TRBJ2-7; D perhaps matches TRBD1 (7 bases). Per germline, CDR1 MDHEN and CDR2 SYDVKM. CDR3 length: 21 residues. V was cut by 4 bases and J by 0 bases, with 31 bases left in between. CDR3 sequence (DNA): TGTGCCAGCAGTTCCGGACAGGCCCTCTATGCCCGGGGGCCTAGCTCCTACGAGCAGTACTTC. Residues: CASSSGQALYARGPSSYEQYF.

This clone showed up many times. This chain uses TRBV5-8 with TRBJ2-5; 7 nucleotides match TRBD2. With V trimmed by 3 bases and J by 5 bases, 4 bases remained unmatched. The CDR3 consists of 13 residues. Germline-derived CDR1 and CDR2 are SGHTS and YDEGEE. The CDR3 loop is CASSSLARETQYF. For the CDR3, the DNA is TGTGCCAGCAGCTCACTAGCGAGGGAGACCCAGTACTTC.

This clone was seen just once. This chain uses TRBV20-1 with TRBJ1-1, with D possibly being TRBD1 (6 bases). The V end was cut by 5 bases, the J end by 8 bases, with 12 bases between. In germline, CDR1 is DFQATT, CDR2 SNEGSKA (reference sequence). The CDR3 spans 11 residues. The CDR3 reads CSAGTFSEAFF. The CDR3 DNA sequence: TGCAGTGCTGGGACATTTTCCGAAGCTTTCTTT.

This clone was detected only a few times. The CDR3, as DNA: TGTGCCAGCAGCGTATCGCCGGGACAGGGTATCTACGAGCAGTACTTC. Translating it yields CASSVSPGQGIYEQYF. V gene TRBV11-2 combines with J gene TRBJ2-7, with 9 bases aligning to TRBD1. V was pared by 5 bases and J by 3 bases, with 11 bases of the junction left unmatched. There are 16 residues in the CDR3. Per germline, CDR1 SGHAT and CDR2 FQNNGV.

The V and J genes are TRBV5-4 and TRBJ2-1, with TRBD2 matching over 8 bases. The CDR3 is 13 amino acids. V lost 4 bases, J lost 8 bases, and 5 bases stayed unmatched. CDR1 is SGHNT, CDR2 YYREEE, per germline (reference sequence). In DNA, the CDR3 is TGTGCCAGCAGCCCGGGGCGGGGGGATGAGCAGTTCTTC. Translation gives CASSPGRGDEQFF.

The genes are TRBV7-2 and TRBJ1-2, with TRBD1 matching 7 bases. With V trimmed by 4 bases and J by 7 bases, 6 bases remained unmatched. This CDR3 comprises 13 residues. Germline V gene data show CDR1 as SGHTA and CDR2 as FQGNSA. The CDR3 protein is CASSSNNRGGYTF. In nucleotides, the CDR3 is TGTGCCAGCAGCTCGAACAACAGGGGTGGCTACACCTTC.

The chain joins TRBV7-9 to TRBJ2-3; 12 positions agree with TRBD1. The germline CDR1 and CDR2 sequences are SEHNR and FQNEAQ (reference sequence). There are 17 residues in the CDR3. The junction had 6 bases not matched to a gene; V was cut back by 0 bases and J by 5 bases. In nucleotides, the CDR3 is TGTGCCAGCAGCTTAGCTCGGGGACAGGGGGCAAAAGATACGCAGTATTTT. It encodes CASSLARGQGAKDTQYF.

CDR3 amino acids: CASSFFGGRSYNEQFF. CDR3 nucleotide sequence: TGTGCCAGCAGTTTCTTTGGGGGCCGCTCCTACAATGAGCAGTTCTTC. The V and J genes are TRBV28 and TRBJ2-1; weak D call: TRBD1 (6 bases). The germline gives CDR1 MDHEN, CDR2 SYDVKM. This CDR3 has 16 residues. Trimming stripped 3 bases from V and 0 bases from J, with 12 bases between.

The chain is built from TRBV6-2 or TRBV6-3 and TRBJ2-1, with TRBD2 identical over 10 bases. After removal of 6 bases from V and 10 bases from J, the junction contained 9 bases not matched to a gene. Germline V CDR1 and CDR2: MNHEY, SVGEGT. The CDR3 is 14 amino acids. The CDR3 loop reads CASSSLLAGVEQFF. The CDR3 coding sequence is TGTGCCAGCAGCTCCCTCCTAGCGGGGGTGGAGCAGTTCTTC.

The DNA of the CDR3 is TGCGCCAGCACCTTACTAGCGGGGGGGATGAATGAGCAGTTCTTC. This codes for CASTLLAGGMNEQFF. The chain uses TRBV10-2 and TRBJ2-1, with TRBD2 matching 13 bases. This CDR3 is 15 amino acids long. V lost 7 bases, J lost 7 bases, and 7 bases stayed unmatched. Germline CDR1 is WSHSY and CDR2 is SAAADI.

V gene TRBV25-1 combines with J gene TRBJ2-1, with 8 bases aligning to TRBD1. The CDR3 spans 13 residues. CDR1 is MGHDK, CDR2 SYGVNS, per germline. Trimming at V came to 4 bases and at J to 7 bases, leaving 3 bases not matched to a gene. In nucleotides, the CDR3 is TGTGCCAGCAGTGTAACAGGGGGGAATGAGCAGTTCTTC. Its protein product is CASSVTGGNEQFF.